Listed here are 14 T cell receptor beta chains from one sample, sequenced in a study of blood T cell repertoires in COVID-19. Profiling relied on immunoSEQ multiplex PCR, and the TCRdb table lists in-frame clones only, not all of them. The sample records around 200,000 clones, approximately 90% being singletons. The sequencing input was PBMCs or T cells enriched from blood (not recorded which). These receptors came from a man aged 25 to 40 who had recovered from COVID-19.

J is TRBJ2-5 and V is TRBV10-1; 16 nucleotides line up with TRBD2. CDR1 and CDR2 (germline): WNHNN, SYGVQD (reference sequence). The CDR3 spans 18 residues. Trimming at V came to 3 bases and at J to 2 bases, leaving 6 bases not matched to a gene. The CDR3 nucleotides read TGCGCCAGCAGTGAAACCGGGACTAGCGGGAGGGAACAAGAGACCCAGTACTTC. It yields the protein CASSETGTSGREQETQYF.

The chain has TRBV10-3 and TRBJ2-5, with 11 positions matching TRBD1. The length of the CDR3 is 18 residues. V lost 1 base, J lost 3 bases, and 10 bases stayed unmatched. Germline loops: CDR1 ENHRY, CDR2 SYGVKD. The CDR3 nucleotides are TGTGCCATCAGTGAGTTTCTAACCCGGGACAGGGGGGAAGAGACCCAGTACTTC. Translation gives CAISEFLTRDRGEETQYF.

The chain carries TRBV3-1 (or the pseudogene TRBV3-2) and TRBJ2-5, with D maybe TRBD2 (6 bases). The germline V gene encodes CDR1 LGHDT and CDR2 YNNKEL (reference sequence). This CDR3 comprises 16 residues. Trimming stripped 2 bases from V and 5 bases from J, with 18 bases between. The CDR3 here is CASSQKRWDLGETQYF. CDR3 bases: TGTGCCAGCAGCCAAAAAAGGTGGGACTTAGGGGAGACCCAGTACTTC.

This sequence joins TRBV7-9 and TRBJ1-2; the match to TRBD1 covers 9 bases. This CDR3 spans 17 amino acids. Germline-derived CDR1 and CDR2 are SEHNR and FQNEAQ (reference sequence). Trimming removed 0 bases from V and 3 bases from J; junction bases left unmatched: 8. CDR3 nucleotides: TGTGCCAGCAGCTTAGCGGCGACAGGGGGAATCGACTATGGCTACACCTTC. Its translation: CASSLAATGGIDYGYTF.

This sequence joins TRBV5-1 and TRBJ2-7, with D unclear. Trimming cost V 4 bases and J 3 bases, with 14 bases left between them. Germline CDR1 and CDR2: SGHRS and YFSETQ. CDR3 size: 14 residues. DNA for the CDR3: TGCGCCAGCAGCCCCCGGTCATATCTCTACGAGCAGTACTTC. It specifies CASSPRSYLYEQYF. Full variable domain (rest looked up from reference TRBV5-1 and TRBJ2-7): KAGVTQTPRYLIKTRGQQVTLSCSPISGHRSVSWYQQTPGQGLQFLFEYFSETQRNKGNFPGRFSGRQFSNSRSEMNVSTLELGDSALYLCASSPRSYLYEQYFGPGTRLTVT.

This clone has a single count. The chain links TRBV3-1 (or the pseudogene TRBV3-2) to TRBJ1-1, with 10 bases that match TRBD1. Losses at the gene ends were 4 bases for V and 3 bases for J; bases not matched to a gene: 14. This CDR3 region has 18 residues. CDR1 is LGHDT, CDR2 YNNKEL, per germline (reference sequence). CDR3 sequence: CASSPLNLRGTGDTEAFF. CDR3 nucleotides: TGTGCCAGCAGCCCCCTTAACCTGAGGGGGACAGGGGACACTGAAGCTTTCTTT.

V usage is TRBV7-6 and J usage is TRBJ1-5; D not certain. This CDR3 comprises 13 residues. The germline V gene has CDR1 SGHVS and CDR2 FNYEAQ. The V gene lost 1 base and the J gene lost 9 bases, with 10 bases spanning the gap. CDR3 sequence (DNA): TGTGCCAGCAGCTTAGGAGATTTACTGCCCCAGCATTTT. Translation: CASSLGDLLPQHF.

The chain recombines TRBV5-4 with TRBJ2-5; 15 bases map to TRBD2. The CDR3 loop spans 17 amino acids. The trim removed 3 bases at V and 10 bases at J, leaving 13 bases unmatched. Germline V gene lookup returns CDR1 SGHNT and CDR2 YYREEE (reference sequence). CDR3 protein: CASSSTGRTSGGAFQYF. The CDR3 DNA follows: TGTGCCAGCAGCTCGACGGGTCGGACTAGCGGGGGGGCTTTCCAGTACTTC.

The V call is TRBV5-1, the J call TRBJ2-1; 8 bases agree with TRBD2. Germline V lookup: CDR1 SGHRS, CDR2 YFSETQ. With 0 bases clipped from V and 3 bases from J, the junction kept 2 bases outside the gene matches. This CDR3 comprises 15 residues. Here the CDR3 reads CASSLATSGYNEQFF. CDR3 DNA sequence: TGCGCCAGCAGCTTGGCCACTAGCGGCTACAATGAGCAGTTCTTC.

The chain is built from TRBV3-1 (or the pseudogene TRBV3-2) and TRBJ1-1; tentatively, D is TRBD1 (6 bases). This CDR3 comprises 14 residues. Per germline, CDR1 LGHDT and CDR2 YNNKEL (reference sequence). Trimming left V 1 base short and J 10 bases short, with 16 bases between. This chain's CDR3 is CASSQGTQGIRAFF. The CDR3 nucleotides read TGTGCCAGCAGCCAAGGAACACAGGGAATTCGAGCTTTCTTT.

The rearrangement links TRBV6-4 to TRBJ1-5; D is unresolved. Looked up from germline, CDR1 is MRHNA and CDR2 is SNTAGT. V was cut by 4 bases and J by 3 bases, with 7 bases left in between. This CDR3 has 13 amino acids. The CDR3 sequence is CASSASLNQPQHF. DNA for the CDR3: TGTGCCAGCAGTGCTAGCCTCAATCAGCCCCAGCATTTT.

This clone occurred a few times. The chain uses TRBV7-8 and TRBJ2-1; D is unresolved. The CDR3 loop spans 15 amino acids. The germline V gene has CDR1 SGHVS and CDR2 FQNEAQ. The germline V and J ends were trimmed by 0 bases and 6 bases, with 12 bases remaining between them. For the CDR3, the DNA is TGTGCCAGCAGCTTAGCCAGACTGAAACCCAATGAGCAGTTCTTC. It specifies CASSLARLKPNEQFF.

This clone was observed a few times. The CDR3 DNA follows: TGTGCCAGCAGCTTGGGTCCGGGTTACAATGAGCAGTTCTTC. Its protein product is CASSLGPGYNEQFF. The chain links TRBV5-4 to TRBJ2-1; no definite D call. This CDR3 contains 14 residues. Trimming stripped 0 bases from V and 4 bases from J, with 8 bases between. Germline V CDR1 and CDR2: SGHNT, YYREEE (reference sequence).

V and J are TRBV18 and TRBJ2-7, with TRBD1 matching 10 bases. Per the germline V gene, CDR1 is KGHSH and CDR2 is LQKENI. The length of the CDR3 is 15 residues. Trimming cost V 2 bases and J 2 bases; bases outside gene matches: 3. The DNA for the CDR3 is TGTGCCAGCTCACCAAGGGGACAGGGGCCCTACGAGCAGTACTTC. This sequence encodes CASSPRGQGPYEQYF.